This T cell receptor beta chain was recovered during a study of Ad26.COV2.S vaccination and SARS-CoV-2 variants. Across the whole study: Donor participated within the Ad26.COV2.S arm of the COV1001 trial.

Noted treatment: approximately 18 received Ad26.COV2.S at low or high dose, single or two shots; about 5 received placebo; per-sample allocation not given. Sampling happened 63 days after the first vaccine or placebo injection. Germline assignment: CDR1 SNHLY and CDR2 FYNNEI. The V gene lost 4 bases and the J gene lost 0 bases, with 21 bases spanning the gap. The CDR3 extends over 18 amino acids. Clones were sequenced by immunoSEQ multiplex PCR, and TCRdb holds only the in-frame ones, with some missing. In the table there are roughly 460,000 clones, 89% of which are singletons. The clonotype originates from a person aged 18-65 years who received the Ad26.COV2.S COVID-19 vaccine or a placebo. Sample: peripheral blood, taken in a trial of Ad26.COV2.S vaccine versus placebo. The chain carries TRBV2 and TRBJ1-1; tentative D call: TRBD1 (5 bases). In DNA form, the CDR3 reads TGTGCCAGCAGTGTGGGGAGGGAAGGGGCGCGGATGAACACTGAAGCTTTCTTT. This translates into CASSVGREGARMNTEAFF.